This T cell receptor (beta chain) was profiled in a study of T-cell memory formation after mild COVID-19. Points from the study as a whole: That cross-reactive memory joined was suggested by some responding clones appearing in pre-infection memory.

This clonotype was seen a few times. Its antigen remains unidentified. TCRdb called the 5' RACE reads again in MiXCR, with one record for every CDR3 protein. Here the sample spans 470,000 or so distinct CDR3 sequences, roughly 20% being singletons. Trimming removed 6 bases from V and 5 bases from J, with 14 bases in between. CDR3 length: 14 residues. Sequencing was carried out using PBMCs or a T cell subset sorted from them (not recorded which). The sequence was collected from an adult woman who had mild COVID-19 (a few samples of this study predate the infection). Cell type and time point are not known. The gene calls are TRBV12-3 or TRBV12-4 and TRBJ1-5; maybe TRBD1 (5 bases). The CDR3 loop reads CASSPRGRDQPQHF. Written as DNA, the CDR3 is TGTGCCAGCAGCCCGAGGGGAAGGGATCAGCCCCAGCATTTT.